The 25 T cell receptor beta chains below were found in one sample sequenced in a study of T-cell memory formation after mild COVID-19. TCRdb re-called the 5' RACE reads through MiXCR, storing one row per CDR3 protein. The data show some 600,000 distinct CDR3 sequences, around 16% seen once. The sample was PBMCs or a T cell subset sorted from them (not recorded which). The receptors here all came from an adult woman who had mild COVID-19 (a few samples of this study predate the infection). Cell type and time point are not known.

This clonotype was detected ten times or more. This sequence joins TRBV5-1 and TRBJ2-3, with a weak D call TRBD2 (6 bases). The germline V and J ends were trimmed by 0 bases and 3 bases, with 8 bases remaining between them. CDR1 and CDR2 (germline): SGHRS, YFSETQ. This CDR3 has 14 residues. The CDR3 spells CASSLAGTTDTQYF. The CDR3 DNA is TGCGCCAGCAGCTTGGCAGGGACTACAGATACGCAGTATTTT.

This clonotype appeared a few times. The chain recombines TRBV15 with TRBJ2-1; TRBD2 matches 8 bases. V shed 1 base, J shed 9 bases, and the junction held 5 bases outside the gene matches. The CDR3 extends over 14 amino acids. CDR1 is LNHNV and CDR2 is YYDKDF in the germline V gene (reference sequence). CDR3 DNA: TGTGCCACCAGCAGAGCCGGGACTAGTTTTGAGCAGTTCTTC. Its protein is CATSRAGTSFEQFF.

This chain connects TRBV5-5 to TRBJ2-7; a possible D gene is TRBD1 (6 bases). Germline V gives CDR1 SGHKS, CDR2 YYEKEE (reference sequence). V was clipped by 5 bases and J by 6 bases, with 12 bases between them. The CDR3 runs 12 residues. The CDR3 here is CASSSQGTEQYF. The CDR3 nucleotides read TGTGCCAGCAGTTCACAGGGTACCGAGCAGTACTTC.

This clonotype was counted only a few times. The chain uses TRBV6-5 and TRBJ1-1, with D unclear. CDR3 length: 13 residues. V was shortened by 2 bases and J by 4 bases, with 8 bases between the two germline ends. Germline-derived CDR1 and CDR2 are MNHEY and SVGAGI. CDR3 bases: TGTGCCAGCAGTTACAGGGTATCCACTGAAGCTTTCTTT. Amino acids: CASSYRVSTEAFF.

This clonotype was seen a few times. The gene calls are TRBV12-3 or TRBV12-4 and TRBJ2-1; maybe TRBD1 (6 bases). The CDR3 spans 15 residues. V lost 6 bases to trimming and J lost 2 bases, with 14 bases between them. CDR3 loop: CASRDRQGTYNEQFF. The CDR3 bases are TGTGCCAGCAGGGATCGGCAGGGGACCTACAATGAGCAGTTCTTC.

V is TRBV15 and J is TRBJ1-1, with D unresolved. The CDR3 loop spans 16 amino acids. The V gene's germline CDR1 is LNHNV and CDR2 YYDKDF (reference sequence). Trimming took 3 bases from V and 0 from J, leaving 14 bases between them. DNA of the CDR3: TGTGCCACCAGCAGGCCGGGGTCCAACATGAACACTGAAGCTTTCTTT. Its protein product is CATSRPGSNMNTEAFF.

This clonotype turned up a few times. This chain connects TRBV6-5 to TRBJ1-5, with a tentative D call TRBD1 (5 bases). V was shortened by 4 bases and J by 4 bases, with 11 bases between the two germline ends. CDR1 is MNHEY and CDR2 is SVGAGI in the germline V gene. CDR3 size: 14 residues. CDR3 in DNA: TGTGCCAGCAGTTTCAGCGGGGCAAATCAGCCCCAGCATTTT. The encoded protein is CASSFSGANQPQHF.

This clonotype was observed a handful of times. V and J are TRBV7-8 and TRBJ2-5; 8 bases agree with TRBD2. The V and J ends lost 2 bases and 5 bases, in that order; junction bases with no gene match: 10. The CDR3 is 16 amino acids. The germline V gene has CDR1 SGHVS and CDR2 FQNEAQ. The DNA for the CDR3 is TGTGCCAGCAGCTTAAGGGCGAGCGGGGGTGAGGAGACCCAGTACTTC. As protein: CASSLRASGGEETQYF.

The CDR3: CATSEFLTVYGYTF. The CDR3 nucleotides are TGTGCCACCAGTGAATTTCTGACGGTCTATGGCTACACCTTC. V is TRBV24-1 and J is TRBJ1-2; no clear D gene. The CDR3 length is 14 residues. Trimming stripped 4 bases from V and 4 bases from J, with 12 bases between. CDR1 KGHDR and CDR2 SFDVKD come from the germline V gene.

This clonotype was seen more than once but under ten times. The V gene is TRBV7-9, the J gene TRBJ2-5; 10 nucleotides agree with TRBD2. Trimming at V came to 6 bases and at J to 9 bases, leaving 13 bases not matched to a gene. The CDR3 is 15 amino acids. Germline CDR1 reads SEHNR; CDR2 reads FQNEAQ (reference sequence). CDR3 coding DNA: TGTGCCAGCAGTTCCGGACTAGCGGACCTTTATGCCCAGTACTTC. Translated, it gives CASSSGLADLYAQYF.

This chain joins TRBV6-5 and TRBJ1-1, with 10 bases matching TRBD1. The CDR3 has 15 residues. Trimming removed 6 bases from V and 4 bases from J; junction bases left unmatched: 8. Looked up from germline, CDR1 is MNHEY and CDR2 is SVGAGI. CDR3 sequence reads: CASSPDRGPGTEAFF. CDR3 DNA: TGTGCCAGCAGCCCTGACAGGGGGCCCGGCACTGAAGCTTTCTTT.

This clonotype was seen only a few times. The chain couples TRBV6-2 or TRBV6-3 to TRBJ2-4; perhaps TRBD2 as D (6 bases). This CDR3 region has 15 residues. Trimming took off 5 bases at V and 7 bases at J, with 18 bases between the two ends. CDR1 and CDR2 from the germline V gene are MNHEY and SVGEGT. In DNA form, the CDR3 reads TGTGCCAGCAGTCCACGAGACCGGGACTCCAACATTCAGTACTTC. Protein: CASSPRDRDSNIQYF.

This clonotype was detected ten times or more. The chain uses TRBV6-2 or TRBV6-3 and TRBJ2-7; the D gene is possibly TRBD2 (5 bases). V lost 3 bases, J lost 2 bases, and 11 bases lay in between. CDR1 and CDR2 (germline): MNHEY, SVGEGT. CDR3 length: 14 residues. This CDR3 reads CASSYLDGTYEQYF. In DNA, the CDR3 is TGTGCCAGCAGTTATTTGGACGGGACCTACGAGCAGTACTTC.

The V and J genes are TRBV7-2 and TRBJ2-1; tentative D call: TRBD2 (7 bases). CDR3 length equals 16 residues. The V and J ends lost 1 base and 7 bases respectively, with 17 bases between them. Germline lookup yields CDR1 SGHTA and CDR2 FQGNSA. The CDR3 loop reads CASSLEIRGGRNEQFF. The CDR3 DNA is TGTGCCAGCAGCTTAGAGATCCGCGGGGGCAGAAATGAGCAGTTCTTC.

This rearrangement joins TRBV7-2 to TRBJ2-4, with D hard to call. Trimming removed 1 base at V and 0 bases at J, with 13 bases between. Germline V CDR1 and CDR2: SGHTA, FQGNSA. CDR3 length: 17 residues. CDR3 DNA sequence: TGTGCCAGCAGCTTAGAGTCAGGAACGATAGCCAAAAACATTCAGTACTTC. Translated: CASSLESGTIAKNIQYF.

This clonotype was found a few times. This chain links TRBV6-4 with TRBJ2-3; 8 bases map to TRBD2. The CDR3 extends over 16 amino acids. Germline V lookup: CDR1 MRHNA, CDR2 SNTAGT. Trimming removed 0 bases from V and 6 bases from J; junction bases left unmatched: 8. The CDR3 protein is CASSDSYGRAGDTQYF. CDR3 in DNA: TGTGCCAGCAGTGACTCTTACGGGAGGGCCGGGGATACGCAGTATTTT.

The chain employs TRBV7-6 and TRBJ2-3; 11 positions agree with TRBD1. The V gene's germline CDR1 is SGHVS and CDR2 FNYEAQ. This CDR3 is 16 amino acids long. The V gene end was trimmed by 2 bases and the J gene end by 4 bases; junction bases not matched to a gene: 5. CDR3 coding DNA: TGTGCCAGCAGCTTAAATCCGGGACAGGGGGCAGATACGCAGTATTTT. This sequence encodes CASSLNPGQGADTQYF.

This chain joins TRBV29-1 and TRBJ2-3; D remains unclear. This CDR3 contains 11 residues. The V gene lost 6 bases and the J gene lost 4 bases, with 8 bases spanning the gap. In germline, CDR1 is SQVTM, CDR2 ANQGSEA. The CDR3 spells CSVHVADTQYF. The DNA for the CDR3 is TGCAGCGTCCACGTGGCAGATACGCAGTATTTT.

In this sample, this clonotype turned up a few times. The V call is TRBV5-1, the J call TRBJ2-1; D is undetermined. V was cut by 3 bases and J by 8 bases, with 18 bases left in between. CDR3 length: 15 amino acids. The V gene's germline CDR1 is SGHRS and CDR2 YFSETQ. The CDR3 spells CASSSSVTLGDEQFF. DNA of the CDR3: TGCGCCAGCAGCTCCTCAGTTACACTCGGCGATGAGCAGTTCTTC.

This clonotype came up a few times. The genes are TRBV5-5 and TRBJ1-1; D is unclear. The V end lost 2 bases, the J end lost 1 base, and 9 bases lay between the germline ends. Germline lookup yields CDR1 SGHKS and CDR2 YYEKEE (reference sequence). There are 14 residues in the CDR3. The CDR3 reads CASSLISTNTEAFF. As DNA, the CDR3 is TGTGCCAGCAGCTTAATATCGACGAACACTGAAGCTTTCTTT. The full variable domain, its missing parts supplied by reference TRBV5-5 and TRBJ1-1, is DAGVTQSPTHLIKTRGQQVTLRCSPISGHKSVSWYQQVLGQGPQFIFQYYEKEERGRGNFPDRFSARQFPNYSSELNVNALLLGDSALYLCASSLISTNTEAFFGQGTRLTVV.

This clonotype turned up a few times. The chain combines TRBV5-4 with TRBJ1-3; D might be TRBD1 (5 bases). This CDR3 spans 16 amino acids. Looked up from germline, CDR1 is SGHNT and CDR2 is YYREEE (reference sequence). V was trimmed by 4 bases and J by 0 bases, leaving 14 bases between them. CDR3 sequence (DNA): TGTGCCAGCAGCAGTCGGGACGGGAGCTCTGGAAACACCATATATTTT. It yields the protein CASSSRDGSSGNTIYF.

The chain uses TRBV6-6 and TRBJ2-5; the D gene is possibly TRBD2 (6 bases). CDR1 and CDR2 from the germline V gene are MNHNY and SVGAGI (reference sequence). CDR3 length: 14 amino acids. V lost 6 bases, J lost 5 bases, and 16 bases lay in between. This CDR3 is CASRKQGGVETQYF. The CDR3 coding sequence is TGTGCCAGCAGGAAACAAGGAGGGGTTGAGACCCAGTACTTC.

This clonotype was seen many times. The V call is TRBV29-1, the J call TRBJ1-2; perhaps TRBD1 as D (5 bases). The CDR3 is made up of 13 amino acids. The V and J ends lost 5 bases and 0 bases respectively, with 10 bases between them. CDR1 is SQVTM, CDR2 ANQGSEA, per germline. CDR3 protein: CSVKQASNYGYTF. The CDR3 bases are TGCAGCGTTAAACAGGCTTCTAACTATGGCTACACCTTC.

This clonotype was counted only a few times. The V gene is TRBV19, the J gene TRBJ2-2; no reliable D call. V was shortened by 3 bases and J by 8 bases, with 7 bases between the two germline ends. The CDR3 spans 12 residues. Germline CDR1 reads LNHDA; CDR2 reads SQIVND (reference sequence). CDR3 loop: CASSIYAGELFF. The CDR3 DNA follows: TGTGCCAGTAGTATCTACGCTGGGGAGCTGTTTTTT.

The genes are TRBV30 and TRBJ2-3, with D unresolved. Germline V gives CDR1 GTSNPN, CDR2 SVGIG (reference sequence). The CDR3 extends over 13 amino acids. V shed 5 bases and J shed 4 bases, with 13 bases lying between them. The DNA for the CDR3 is TGTGCCTGGGCCCCCCAGTTGGCAGATACGCAGTATTTT. Translating gives CAWAPQLADTQYF. Full variable domain (missing parts from reference TRBV30 and TRBJ2-3): SQTIHQWPATLVQPVGSPLSLECTVEGTSNPNLYWYRQAAGRGLQLLFYSVGIGQISSEVPQNLSASRPQDRQFILSSKKLLLSDSGFYLCAWAPQLADTQYFGPGTRLTVL.